Each of the 28 T cell receptor beta chains below was sequenced from the same sample in a study of blood T cell repertoires in COVID-19. Assay: immunoSEQ multiplex PCR; the TCRdb copy retains only in-frame clones and omits some. The table records roughly 500,000 clones, approximately 83% of them present only once. Sequenced sample: peripheral blood. The source of these receptors is a human donor in a cohort sampled during active COVID-19.

The table lists this clone with a few counts. The chain carries TRBV15 and TRBJ1-5; D is possibly TRBD1 (6 bases). Looked up from germline, CDR1 is LNHNV and CDR2 is YYDKDF (reference sequence). The CDR3 has 16 residues. V was trimmed by 0 bases and J by 6 bases, leaving 15 bases between them. CDR3 DNA: TGTGCCACCAGCAGAGAATCGGACAGCATGGGTCAGCCCCAGCATTTT. Amino acid sequence: CATSRESDSMGQPQHF.

V usage is TRBV5-5 and J usage is TRBJ2-2, with D tentatively TRBD2 (6 bases). The V and J ends lost 0 bases and 8 bases respectively, with 11 bases between them. The CDR3 is 14 amino acids. Germline V CDR1 and CDR2: SGHKS, YYEKEE (reference sequence). The CDR3 region is CASSLVGEAGELFF. CDR3 DNA sequence: TGTGCCAGCAGCTTGGTCGGGGAGGCGGGGGAGCTGTTTTTT.

The rearrangement uses TRBV19 and TRBJ1-2; a weak D match, TRBD1 (6 bases). The CDR3 sequence is 13 residues long. Trimming removed 7 bases from V and 6 bases from J, with 15 bases in between. Per the germline V gene, CDR1 is LNHDA and CDR2 is SQIVND (reference sequence). This CDR3 is CASIKQGGHGYTF. In DNA form, the CDR3 reads TGTGCCAGTATAAAACAGGGTGGCCATGGCTACACCTTC.

The rearrangement uses TRBV30 and TRBJ2-3; the D gene is possibly TRBD1 (5 bases). The germline V gene has CDR1 GTSNPN and CDR2 SVGIG (reference sequence). This CDR3 is 13 amino acids long. Trimming took 4 bases from V and 2 from J, leaving 10 bases between them. Here the CDR3 reads CAWKGQYTDTQYF. CDR3 in DNA: TGTGCCTGGAAGGGGCAGTACACAGATACGCAGTATTTT.

The V gene is TRBV3-1 (or the pseudogene TRBV3-2), the J gene TRBJ1-5; tentatively, D is TRBD1 (5 bases). V shed 0 bases and J shed 5 bases, with 11 bases lying between them. Germline V gives CDR1 LGHDT, CDR2 YNNKEL (reference sequence). The CDR3 runs 15 residues. CDR3: CASSQDQDTYQPQHF. In DNA form, the CDR3 reads TGTGCCAGCAGCCAAGATCAGGACACTTATCAGCCCCAGCATTTT.

J is TRBJ2-1 and V is TRBV18, with 10 bases lining up with TRBD1. CDR1 and CDR2 (germline): KGHSH, LQKENI. Trimming took 1 base from V and 4 from J; bases not matched to a gene: 7. This CDR3 contains 17 residues. This CDR3 is CASSPRSPGQGYNEQFF. The CDR3 bases are TGTGCCAGCTCACCACGTTCGCCGGGACAGGGGTACAATGAGCAGTTCTTC.

On this clone itself: An end of the junction does not agree with germline; a read error may underlie this. This chain links TRBV27 with TRBJ1-2, with D perhaps matching TRBD1 (6 bases). Germline V lookup: CDR1 MNHEY, CDR2 SMNVEV (reference sequence). This CDR3 has 9 residues. CDR3 DNA sequence: TGTGCCAGCACTGGGGACACCACGTTC. It codes for CASTGDTTF.

The chain recombines TRBV27 with TRBJ1-2; no reliable D call. V was cut by 3 bases and J by 5 bases, with 7 bases left in between. This CDR3 contains 12 residues. Germline loops: CDR1 MNHEY, CDR2 SMNVEV (reference sequence). The CDR3 reads CASSFGGYGYTF. The DNA of the CDR3 is TGTGCCAGCAGTTTTGGAGGATATGGCTACACCTTC.

This clone was seen only a few times. The chain has TRBV7-2 and TRBJ2-2, with 16 bases aligning to TRBD2. CDR3 length: 18 amino acids. Germline CDR1 reads SGHTA; CDR2 reads FQGNSA. The trim removed 4 bases at V and 5 bases at J, leaving 7 bases unmatched. The DNA for the CDR3 is TGTGCCAGCAGCTGGGGACTAGCGGGAGGGCCGGGGACCGGGGAGCTGTTTTTT. It is translated as CASSWGLAGGPGTGELFF.

This rearrangement joins TRBV7-9 to TRBJ2-2; unclear D gene. V was cut by 2 bases and J by 0 bases, with 7 bases left in between. The CDR3 length is 15 residues. Germline V CDR1 and CDR2: SEHNR, FQNEAQ (reference sequence). The DNA for the CDR3 is TGTGCCAGCAGCTTACTTTCTACGAACACCGGGGAGCTGTTTTTT. Its protein product is CASSLLSTNTGELFF.

The genes are TRBV6-6 and TRBJ1-1; 7 nucleotides align to TRBD1. The CDR3 contains 14 residues. V shed 8 bases and J 3 bases; nucleotides not matched to a gene: 9. Germline CDR1 reads MNHNY; CDR2 reads SVGAGI (reference sequence). CDR3 loop: CASLLEGTDTEAFF. The DNA for the CDR3 is TGTGCCAGCCTCTTGGAGGGGACAGACACTGAAGCTTTCTTT.

The V and J genes are TRBV7-9 and TRBJ1-1; D may be TRBD1 (6 bases). Trimming pared 4 bases from V and 4 bases from J, leaving 22 bases between. There are 17 residues in the CDR3. CDR1 and CDR2 from the germline V gene are SEHNR and FQNEAQ (reference sequence). The CDR3 DNA sequence: TGTGCCAGCAGCTCATTTCCTGTTCCAGGGGCGGTCACTGAAGCTTTCTTT. The encoded protein is CASSSFPVPGAVTEAFF.

CDR3 residues: CASGSGGQGFTF. In DNA, the CDR3 is TGTGCCAGCGGATCGGGGGGCCAAGGGTTCACCTTC. The chain carries TRBV6-5 and TRBJ1-2, with a weak D call TRBD1 (6 bases). V dropped 8 bases and J dropped 13 bases, with 20 bases sitting between them. The CDR3 contains 12 residues. Germline CDR1 reads MNHEY; CDR2 reads SVGAGI.

The V call is TRBV9, the J call TRBJ1-1, with D maybe TRBD1 (6 bases). V was shortened by 4 bases and J by 1 base, with 14 bases between the two germline ends. This CDR3 has 15 residues. Germline V gene sequence: CDR1 SGDLS, CDR2 YYNGEE. The CDR3 reads CASSPQGMQNTEAFF. The CDR3 DNA follows: TGTGCCAGCAGCCCCCAGGGGATGCAGAACACTGAAGCTTTCTTT.

The genes are TRBV3-1 (or the pseudogene TRBV3-2) and TRBJ1-1; possibly TRBD1 for D (6 bases). Trimming took 0 bases from V and 1 from J, leaving 12 bases between them. This CDR3 spans 16 amino acids. The germline V gene encodes CDR1 LGHDT and CDR2 YNNKEL (reference sequence). CDR3 residues: CASSQDRRTANTEAFF. CDR3 nucleotide sequence: TGTGCCAGCAGCCAAGATCGCAGGACAGCGAACACTGAAGCTTTCTTT.

V usage is TRBV19 and J usage is TRBJ2-1; TRBD1 matches at 9 bases. CDR1 and CDR2 from the germline V gene are LNHDA and SQIVND (reference sequence). The V gene end was trimmed by 5 bases and the J gene end by 10 bases; junction bases not matched to a gene: 9. The CDR3 is 14 amino acids. CDR3 residues: CASSFWTGAGEQFF. CDR3 bases: TGTGCCAGTAGTTTTTGGACAGGGGCAGGGGAGCAGTTCTTC.

The chain combines TRBV7-2 with TRBJ2-3; 11 bases agree with TRBD2. The germline CDR1 and CDR2 sequences are SGHTA and FQGNSA. V lost 4 bases, J lost 6 bases, and 6 bases stayed unmatched. The length of the CDR3 is 15 residues. The CDR3 reads CASSSSGRLLDTQYF. CDR3 sequence (DNA): TGTGCCAGCAGCTCTAGCGGGAGGTTGTTGGATACGCAGTATTTT.

The V gene is TRBV7-3, the J gene TRBJ2-3, with 10 positions matching TRBD2. Germline V gives CDR1 SGHTA, CDR2 FQGTGA. The V and J ends lost 2 bases and 4 bases, in that order; junction bases with no gene match: 6. The CDR3 runs to 16 residues. As DNA, the CDR3 is TGTGCCAGCAGCTTAGGCCTAGCGGGAGACCCAGATACGCAGTATTTT. This sequence encodes CASSLGLAGDPDTQYF. Full variable domain (remainder filled in from reference TRBV7-3 and TRBJ2-3): GAGVSQTPSNKVTEKGKYVELRCDPISGHTALYWYRQSLGQGPEFLIYFQGTGAADDSGLPNDRFFAVRPEGSVSTLKIQRTERGDSAVYLCASSLGLAGDPDTQYFGPGTRLTVL.

The chain is built from TRBV5-1 and TRBJ2-1, with 9 bases matching TRBD2. J lost 6 bases, V lost 0 bases, and 1 base had no gene match. Germline V gives CDR1 SGHRS, CDR2 YFSETQ. The length of the CDR3 is 14 residues. The CDR3: CASSLVAGVNEQFF. CDR3 coding DNA: TGCGCCAGCAGCTTGGTAGCGGGAGTCAATGAGCAGTTCTTC.

The chain employs TRBV6-2 or TRBV6-3 and TRBJ2-7, with TRBD1 identical over 7 bases. Losses at the gene ends were 6 bases for V and 11 bases for J; bases not matched to a gene: 13. CDR3 length: 13 residues. The germline V gene has CDR1 MNHEY and CDR2 SVGEGT. The CDR3 sequence: CASSNPPTGAEYF. CDR3 nucleotides: TGTGCCAGCAGCAATCCACCTACAGGGGCCGAGTACTTC.

This sequence joins TRBV4-1 and TRBJ2-3, with 7 bases identical to TRBD2. CDR1 is MGHRA, CDR2 YSYEKL, per germline. The CDR3 loop spans 15 amino acids. After removal of 5 bases from V and 6 bases from J, the junction contained 11 bases not matched to a gene. CDR3 residues: CASSLRGLMGDTQYF. The CDR3, as DNA: TGCGCCAGCAGCTTGAGGGGACTAATGGGGGATACGCAGTATTTT.

The chain has TRBV3-1 (or the pseudogene TRBV3-2) and TRBJ1-2, with 8 bases that match TRBD1. The CDR3 spans 14 residues. In germline, CDR1 is LGHDT, CDR2 YNNKEL (reference sequence). The V segment lost 6 bases and the J segment 2 bases; nucleotides outside the gene matches: 5. CDR3 residues: CASRQTGENYGYTF. The CDR3 DNA is TGTGCCAGCAGACAGACAGGGGAGAACTATGGCTACACCTTC.

The rearrangement uses TRBV11-2 and TRBJ2-5, with 10 bases fitting TRBD1. The junction had 4 bases not matched to a gene; V was cut back by 5 bases and J by 4 bases. CDR1 is SGHAT, CDR2 FQNNGV, per germline. This CDR3 has 14 amino acids. CDR3 sequence reads: CASSQWTGGETQYF. The CDR3 region has the DNA TGTGCCAGCAGCCAATGGACAGGGGGAGAGACCCAGTACTTC.

On this clone itself: Germline and junction disagree at one end, which may indicate a read error. The chain carries TRBV2 and TRBJ2-3; tentative D call: TRBD2 (5 bases). The germline gives CDR1 SNHLY, CDR2 FYNNEI. The CDR3 spans 16 residues. Written as DNA, the CDR3 is TGTGCCAGCAGTCGCACGATCGTTGCTAGCACAGATACGCGGTATTTT. It yields the protein CASSRTIVASTDTRYF.

About this clone itself: Other nucleotide sequences from this sample produce the same CDR3. This chain uses TRBV3-1 (or the pseudogene TRBV3-2) with TRBJ1-1; 9 bases align to TRBD1. This CDR3 is built from 13 residues. V dropped 9 bases and J dropped 5; count of bases not matched to a gene: 7. Germline CDR1 LGHDT, CDR2 YNNKEL (reference sequence). The CDR3 region is CASSLTGGTEAFF. CDR3 nucleotides: TGTGCCAGTTCCCTGACAGGGGGAACTGAAGCTTTCTTT.

CDR3 region: CASSRTTGSTTDTQYF. The CDR3 DNA is TGTGCCAGCAGCCGTACGACAGGGTCAACCACAGATACGCAGTATTTT. The chain recombines TRBV13 with TRBJ2-3; 7 bases are a match to TRBD1. The V gene end was trimmed by 5 bases and the J gene end by 2 bases; junction bases not matched to a gene: 10. The CDR3 consists of 16 residues. Germline loops: CDR1 PRHDT, CDR2 FYEKMQ (reference sequence).

The chain uses TRBV6-6 and TRBJ1-1, with TRBD1 as a possible D gene (6 bases). This CDR3 comprises 12 residues. V lost 8 bases, J lost 10 bases, and 17 bases lay in between. Looked up from germline, CDR1 is MNHNY and CDR2 is SVGAGI (reference sequence). Here the CDR3 reads CASGTGPRAAFF. The CDR3 DNA sequence: TGTGCCAGCGGTACAGGGCCTCGGGCAGCTTTCTTT.

V and J are TRBV7-9 and TRBJ2-7, with a tentative D call TRBD1 (5 bases). Deletions cut 3 bases from V and 3 bases from J, with 9 bases between. This CDR3 spans 13 amino acids. Per germline, CDR1 SEHNR and CDR2 FQNEAQ (reference sequence). The CDR3 DNA is TGTGCCAGCAGCTTGGGGCCACGCTACGAGCAGTACTTC. Amino acids: CASSLGPRYEQYF.